The 24 T cell receptor beta chains below come from one sample, sequenced in a study of beta chain features in type 1 diabetes. Expressed TCRB transcripts were sequenced because the isolated RNA had all been reverse transcribed beforehand. This table comes from immunoSEQ multiplex PCR, and its TCRdb copy is limited to in-frame clones, with some not included. The sample contains hundreds of thousands of clones, 68% of which appear only once. Sequencing was performed on naive CD4+ T cells from blood. Receptors were obtained from a young man in good health.

This chain links TRBV30 with TRBJ2-1; 9 positions agree with TRBD2. The CDR3 contains 15 residues. Germline V CDR1 and CDR2: GTSNPN, SVGIG (reference sequence). The V gene end was trimmed by 1 base and the J gene end by 12 bases; junction bases not matched to a gene: 13. DNA of the CDR3: TGTGCCTGGAGTGCCCGGGGGAGCGGGGGGTCCCGGCAGTTCTTC. Encoded protein: CAWSARGSGGSRQFF.

This chain links TRBV30 with TRBJ2-3; 13 positions agree with TRBD2. The CDR3 is 16 residues long. After removal of 2 bases from V and 3 bases from J, the junction contained 5 bases not matched to a gene. Per germline, CDR1 GTSNPN and CDR2 SVGIG (reference sequence). CDR3 protein: CAWSPGTSGMTDTQYF. The CDR3 nucleotides read TGTGCCTGGAGTCCTGGGACTAGCGGGATGACAGATACGCAGTATTTT.

DNA of the CDR3: TGTGCCAGCAGCTCACCGACTAGCGGGAAGAGAGATACGCAGTATTTT. Translated, it gives CASSSPTSGKRDTQYF. The V and J genes are TRBV7-2 and TRBJ2-3; 11 nucleotides align to TRBD2. Per germline, CDR1 SGHTA and CDR2 FQGNSA. The CDR3 covers 16 residues. With V trimmed by 4 bases and J by 5 bases, 8 bases remained unmatched.

The V gene is TRBV29-1, the J gene TRBJ1-4; D is perhaps TRBD1 (5 bases). Germline V gene sequence: CDR1 SQVTM, CDR2 ANQGSEA. The CDR3 is 14 amino acids. The germline V and J ends were trimmed by 7 bases and 2 bases, with 14 bases remaining between them. CDR3: CSAHQGGTNEKLFF. Written as DNA, the CDR3 is TGCAGCGCACATCAGGGAGGGACTAATGAAAAACTGTTTTTT.

V usage is TRBV4-3 and J usage is TRBJ1-5; D not certain. V was pared by 0 bases and J by 5 bases, with 5 bases between. The CDR3 has 13 residues. Per germline, CDR1 LGHNA and CDR2 YSLEER. CDR3 region: CASSQDLDQPQHF. In DNA, the CDR3 is TGCGCCAGCAGCCAAGATTTGGATCAGCCCCAGCATTTT.

In this sample, this clone turned up once. The genes are TRBV28 and TRBJ2-5, with 8 nucleotides matching TRBD2. Looked up from germline, CDR1 is MDHEN and CDR2 is SYDVKM. The CDR3 consists of 14 residues. V shed 6 bases, J shed 2 bases, and the junction held 5 bases outside the gene matches. The CDR3: CASRTSVTQETQYF. CDR3 in DNA: TGTGCCAGCAGGACTAGCGTAACTCAAGAGACCCAGTACTTC.

The chain joins TRBV30 to TRBJ1-1; D is perhaps TRBD1 (6 bases). This CDR3 spans 14 amino acids. V lost 1 base and J 2 bases, leaving 11 bases between the germline ends. Germline loops: CDR1 GTSNPN, CDR2 SVGIG (reference sequence). The chain's CDR3 is CAWSAGQINTEAFF. CDR3 in DNA: TGTGCCTGGAGTGCAGGACAGATAAACACTGAAGCTTTCTTT.

The chain combines TRBV15 with TRBJ2-5, with 8 bases lining up with TRBD1. The germline CDR1 and CDR2 sequences are LNHNV and YYDKDF (reference sequence). This CDR3 has 15 amino acids. Losses at the gene ends were 5 bases for V and 5 bases for J; bases not matched to a gene: 10. DNA of the CDR3: TGTGCCACCAGCCCCCTAGGACAGGGAACGGAGACCCAGTACTTC. This gives the protein CATSPLGQGTETQYF.

The chain links TRBV29-1 to TRBJ2-2, with TRBD1 as a possible D gene (5 bases). V shed 5 bases and J shed 4 bases, with 5 bases lying between them. The CDR3 length is 11 residues. In germline, CDR1 is SQVTM, CDR2 ANQGSEA. CDR3 loop: CSVQGTGELFF. The CDR3 region has the DNA TGCAGCGTTCAGGGCACCGGGGAGCTGTTTTTT.

This clone was seen a few times. This chain links TRBV30 with TRBJ1-2; TRBD1 might be the D (5 bases). The CDR3 runs 12 residues. Trimming removed 5 bases from V and 6 bases from J, with 13 bases in between. From germline, CDR1 is GTSNPN and CDR2 SVGIG (reference sequence). CDR3 protein: CAWVQDTDGYTF. CDR3 DNA: TGTGCCTGGGTCCAGGACACCGATGGCTACACCTTC.

The genes are TRBV29-1 and TRBJ2-5; 11 bases match TRBD1. This CDR3 comprises 16 residues. V was pared by 6 bases and J by 5 bases, with 14 bases of the junction left unmatched. CDR1 is SQVTM and CDR2 is ANQGSEA in the germline V gene. The DNA of the CDR3 is TGCAGCGTCCAAAAGGGCGGGACAGGGGGGACGGAGACCCAGTACTTC. Protein product: CSVQKGGTGGTETQYF.

V gene TRBV29-1 combines with J gene TRBJ1-4; D possibly corresponds to TRBD1 (5 bases). Germline CDR1 and CDR2: SQVTM and ANQGSEA. This CDR3 is built from 13 residues. The V and J ends lost 0 bases and 7 bases respectively, with 9 bases between them. The CDR3 reads CSVEDGRGEKLFF. CDR3 DNA sequence: TGCAGCGTTGAAGACGGGAGGGGTGAAAAACTGTTTTTT.

In this sample, this clone turned up once. The genes are TRBV11-2 and TRBJ2-5; D may be TRBD1 (6 bases). Trimming left V 5 bases short and J 5 bases short, with 18 bases between. Germline V gives CDR1 SGHAT, CDR2 FQNNGV. This CDR3 is built from 15 residues. This chain's CDR3 is CASSPWAGVRETQYF. DNA for the CDR3: TGTGCCAGCAGCCCGTGGGCAGGGGTGAGGGAGACCCAGTACTTC.

The chain is built from TRBV28 and TRBJ2-2, with 8 bases that match TRBD1. The CDR3 is 15 residues long. Trimming cost V 4 bases and J 0 bases; bases outside gene matches: 1. Germline V gene data show CDR1 as MDHEN and CDR2 as SYDVKM. CDR3 residues: CASSWTGTNTGELFF. In DNA, the CDR3 is TGTGCCAGCAGTTGGACAGGGACGAACACCGGGGAGCTGTTTTTT. Full variable domain (outside the CDR3, taken from reference TRBV28 and TRBJ2-2): DVKVTQSSRYLVKRTGEKVFLECVQDMDHENMFWYRQDPGLGLRLIYFSYDVKMKEKGDIPEGYSVSREKKERFSLILESASTNQTSMYLCASSWTGTNTGELFFGEGSRLTVL.

There are a few counts of this clone. The V and J genes are TRBV4-3 and TRBJ2-5, with a possible D match to TRBD1 (6 bases). This CDR3 contains 14 residues. Germline V gene sequence: CDR1 LGHNA, CDR2 YSLEER. Trimming left V 1 base short and J 3 bases short, with 9 bases between. CDR3 nucleotides: TGCGCCAGCAGCCAAGGGACAGCAGAAGAGACCCAGTACTTC. As protein: CASSQGTAEETQYF.

The rearrangement links TRBV29-1 to TRBJ2-2, with TRBD2 identical over 8 bases. V shed 7 bases, J shed 3 bases, and the junction held 13 bases outside the gene matches. This CDR3 comprises 16 residues. Germline loops: CDR1 SQVTM, CDR2 ANQGSEA. This CDR3 is CSARGSGLAYTGELFF. The CDR3 DNA follows: TGCAGCGCAAGGGGGTCCGGACTAGCATACACCGGGGAGCTGTTTTTT.

This clone was detected only a few times. V and J are TRBV29-1 and TRBJ2-5, with 8 bases matching TRBD2. Germline CDR1 is SQVTM and CDR2 is ANQGSEA. The trim removed 6 bases at V and 4 bases at J, leaving 4 bases unmatched. The CDR3 contains 12 residues. The CDR3 sequence: CSVTRGGETQYF. CDR3 coding DNA: TGCAGCGTGACCCGGGGGGGAGAGACCCAGTACTTC. The full variable domain, its missing parts supplied by reference TRBV29-1 and TRBJ2-5, is SAVISQKPSRDICQRGTSLTIQCQVDSQVTMMFWYRQQPGQSLTLIATANQGSEATYESGFVIDKFPISRPNLTFSTLTVSNMSPEDSSIYLCSVTRGGETQYFGPGTRLLVL.

This rearrangement joins TRBV29-1 to TRBJ2-1; no clear D. The CDR3 extends over 15 amino acids. V lost 4 bases, J lost 5 bases, and 18 bases lay in between. The germline V gene encodes CDR1 SQVTM and CDR2 ANQGSEA. CDR3 DNA: TGCAGCGTTGGTTACCGAACTCGGCATCACAATGAGCAGTTCTTC. As protein: CSVGYRTRHHNEQFF.

CDR3 protein: CSVEEGARGTNEKLFF. DNA of the CDR3: TGCAGCGTTGAAGAAGGGGCGCGTGGAACTAATGAAAAACTGTTTTTT. The V gene is TRBV29-1, the J gene TRBJ1-4, with D perhaps matching TRBD1 (5 bases). The CDR3 spans 16 residues. In germline, CDR1 is SQVTM, CDR2 ANQGSEA. The ends were cut back, 0 bases at V and 1 base at J, with 12 bases in the middle.

This clone was counted a single time. V usage is TRBV7-9 and J usage is TRBJ1-1; 9 bases map to TRBD1. Germline V gene data show CDR1 as SEHNR and CDR2 as FQNEAQ (reference sequence). Trimming cost V 5 bases and J 6 bases; bases outside gene matches: 7. The CDR3 spans 14 residues. DNA for the CDR3: TGTGCCAGCAGCCTACAGGGGGCTAACCCTGAAGCTTTCTTT. Its translation is CASSLQGANPEAFF.

The rearrangement links TRBV30 to TRBJ1-1; 7 bases match TRBD1. With 3 bases clipped from V and 0 bases from J, the junction kept 4 bases outside the gene matches. The CDR3 totals 14 residues. Germline CDR1 GTSNPN, CDR2 SVGIG (reference sequence). The CDR3 spells CAWSLGQMNTEAFF. The CDR3 DNA reads TGTGCCTGGAGCCTGGGACAGATGAACACTGAAGCTTTCTTT. Looking up the rest from reference TRBV30 and TRBJ1-1 gives the full variable domain: SQTIHQWPATLVQPVGSPLSLECTVEGTSNPNLYWYRQAAGRGLQLLFYSVGIGQISSEVPQNLSASRPQDRQFILSSKKLLLSDSGFYLCAWSLGQMNTEAFFGQGTRLTVV.

The chain carries TRBV4-2 and TRBJ2-5; possible D gene TRBD2, 6 bases. The ends were cut back, 0 bases at V and 6 bases at J, with 11 bases in the middle. The germline gives CDR1 LGHNA, CDR2 YNFKEQ. The CDR3 sequence is 14 residues long. CDR3 residues: CASSQDGGRKTQYF. The CDR3 nucleotides read TGTGCCAGCAGCCAAGACGGTGGGAGGAAGACCCAGTACTTC.

The chain recombines TRBV4-3 with TRBJ2-3, with 11 nucleotides matching TRBD2. CDR1 and CDR2 from the germline V gene are LGHNA and YSLEER. This CDR3 spans 15 amino acids. J was trimmed by 4 bases and V by 1 base; bases with no gene match: 1. CDR3 sequence: CASSQGGLAADTQYF. Written as DNA, the CDR3 is TGCGCCAGCAGCCAAGGGGGACTAGCGGCAGATACGCAGTATTTT.

This clone was recorded a few times. The same CDR3 also results from other DNA sequences found in this sample. The V call is TRBV30, the J call TRBJ2-2, with D possibly being TRBD2 (5 bases). The CDR3 sequence is 15 residues long. Deletions cut 0 bases from V and 1 base from J, with 9 bases between. The germline CDR1 and CDR2 sequences are GTSNPN and SVGIG (reference sequence). In nucleotides, the CDR3 is TGTGCCTGGAGTGTACTTGCGGGGAACACCGGGGAGCTGTTTTTT. Encoded protein: CAWSVLAGNTGELFF.